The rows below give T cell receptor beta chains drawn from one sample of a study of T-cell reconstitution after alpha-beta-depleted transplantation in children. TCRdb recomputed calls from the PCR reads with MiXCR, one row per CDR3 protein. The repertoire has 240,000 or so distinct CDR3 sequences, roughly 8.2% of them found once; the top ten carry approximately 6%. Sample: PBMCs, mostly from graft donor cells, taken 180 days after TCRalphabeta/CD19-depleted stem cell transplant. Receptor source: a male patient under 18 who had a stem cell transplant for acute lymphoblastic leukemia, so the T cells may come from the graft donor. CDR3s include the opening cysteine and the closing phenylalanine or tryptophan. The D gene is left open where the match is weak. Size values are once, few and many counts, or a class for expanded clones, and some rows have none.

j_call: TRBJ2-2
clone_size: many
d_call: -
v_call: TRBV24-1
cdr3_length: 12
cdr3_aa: CATSDLPGELFF
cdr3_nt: TGTGCCACCAGTGATTTGCCTGGGGAGCTGTTTTTT

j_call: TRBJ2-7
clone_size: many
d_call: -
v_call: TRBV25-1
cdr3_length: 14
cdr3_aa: CASSEYLTNQVQYF
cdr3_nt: TGTGCCAGCAGTGAATATCTGACTAATCAGGTGCAGTACTTC

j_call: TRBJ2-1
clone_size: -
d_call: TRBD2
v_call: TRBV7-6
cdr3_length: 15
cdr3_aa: CASSPQRGGQNEQFF
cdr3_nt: TGTGCCAGCAGCCCCCAGCGGGGGGGCCAGAATGAGCAGTTCTTC

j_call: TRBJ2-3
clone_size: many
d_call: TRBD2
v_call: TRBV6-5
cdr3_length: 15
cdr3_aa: CASSISAGVTDTQYF
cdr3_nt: TGTGCCAGCAGTATTTCAGCGGGGGTCACAGATACGCAGTATTTT

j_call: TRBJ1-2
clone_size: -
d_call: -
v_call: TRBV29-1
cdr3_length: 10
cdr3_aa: CSVDRAGYTF
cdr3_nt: TGCAGCGTTGACAGGGCGGGCTACACCTTC

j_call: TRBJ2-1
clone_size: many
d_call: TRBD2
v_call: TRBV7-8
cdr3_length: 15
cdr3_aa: CASILSGNGANEQFF
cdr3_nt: TGTGCCAGCATCCTTAGCGGGAATGGAGCCAATGAGCAGTTCTTC

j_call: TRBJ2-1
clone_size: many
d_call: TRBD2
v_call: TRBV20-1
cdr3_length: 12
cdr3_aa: CSAPGLANEQFF
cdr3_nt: TGCAGTGCCCCGGGACTAGCGAATGAGCAGTTCTTC

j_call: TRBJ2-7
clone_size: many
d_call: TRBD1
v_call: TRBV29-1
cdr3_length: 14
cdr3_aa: CSVDRTGSSYEQYF
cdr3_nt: TGCAGCGTTGACAGGACAGGGAGCTCCTACGAGCAGTACTTC

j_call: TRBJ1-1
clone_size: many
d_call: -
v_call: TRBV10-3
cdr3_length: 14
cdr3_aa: CAISESRGATEAFF
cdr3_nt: TGTGCCATCAGTGAGTCTAGGGGGGCCACTGAAGCTTTCTTT

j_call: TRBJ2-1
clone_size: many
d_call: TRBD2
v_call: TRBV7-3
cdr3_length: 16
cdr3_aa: CASSSSSGSSYNEQFF
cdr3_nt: TGTGCCAGCAGCTCGTCCAGCGGGAGCTCCTACAATGAGCAGTTCTTC

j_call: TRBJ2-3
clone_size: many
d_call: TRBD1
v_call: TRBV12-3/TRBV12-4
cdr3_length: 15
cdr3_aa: CASSPDREGTDTQYF
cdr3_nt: TGTGCCAGCAGTCCGGACAGGGAGGGCACAGATACGCAGTATTTT

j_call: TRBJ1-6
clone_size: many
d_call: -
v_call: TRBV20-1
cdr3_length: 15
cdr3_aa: CSAPREGIYNSPLHF
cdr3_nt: TGCAGTGCTCCTAGGGAGGGAATCTATAATTCACCCCTCCACTTT

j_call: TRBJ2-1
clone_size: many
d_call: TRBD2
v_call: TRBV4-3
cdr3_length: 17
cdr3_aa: CASSQDSAGGRNNEQFF
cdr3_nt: TGCGCCAGCAGCCAAGATTCGGCGGGGGGGAGGAACAATGAGCAGTTCTTC

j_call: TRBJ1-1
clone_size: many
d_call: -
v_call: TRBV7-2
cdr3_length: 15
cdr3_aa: CASSLRQLSMTEAFF
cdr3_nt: TGTGCCAGCAGCTTACGACAGCTTAGTATGACTGAAGCTTTCTTT

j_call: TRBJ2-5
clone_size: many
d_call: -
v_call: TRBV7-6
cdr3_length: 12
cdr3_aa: CASSPEGETQYF
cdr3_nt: TGTGCCAGCAGCCCGGAGGGAGAGACCCAGTACTTC

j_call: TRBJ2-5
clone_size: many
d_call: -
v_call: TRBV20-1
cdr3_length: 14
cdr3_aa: CSATRSLYQETQYF
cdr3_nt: TGCAGTGCTACCCGGTCCCTGTACCAAGAGACCCAGTACTTC

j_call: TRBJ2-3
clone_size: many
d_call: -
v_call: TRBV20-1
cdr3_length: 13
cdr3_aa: CSARRGQTDTQYF
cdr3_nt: TGCAGTGCTAGACGAGGACAGACAGATACGCAGTATTTT

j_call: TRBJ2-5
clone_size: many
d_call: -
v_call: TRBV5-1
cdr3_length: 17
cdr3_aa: CASSFRSTEPFQETQYF
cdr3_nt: TGCGCCAGCAGCTTTCGTTCGACGGAACCTTTCCAAGAGACCCAGTACTTC

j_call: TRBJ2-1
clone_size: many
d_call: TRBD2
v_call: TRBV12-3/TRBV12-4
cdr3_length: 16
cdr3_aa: CASRGGDYRPYNEQFF
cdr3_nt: TGTGCCAGCAGGGGGGGGGACTACCGGCCCTACAATGAGCAGTTCTTC

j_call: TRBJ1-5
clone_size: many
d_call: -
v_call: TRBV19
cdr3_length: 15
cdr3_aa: CASSIGTGINQPQHF
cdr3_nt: TGTGCCAGTAGTATAGGAACAGGGATTAATCAGCCCCAGCATTTT

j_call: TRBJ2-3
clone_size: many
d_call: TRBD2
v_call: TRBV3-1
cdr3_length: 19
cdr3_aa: CASSPGGIAGGVSTDTQYF
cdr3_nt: TGTGCCAGCAGCCCGGGGGGAATAGCGGGGGGGGTAAGCACAGATACGCAGTATTTT

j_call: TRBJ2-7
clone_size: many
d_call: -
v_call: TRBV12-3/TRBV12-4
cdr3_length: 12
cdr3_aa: CASSPLIYEQYF
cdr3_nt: TGTGCCAGCAGTCCCCTCATCTACGAGCAGTACTTC

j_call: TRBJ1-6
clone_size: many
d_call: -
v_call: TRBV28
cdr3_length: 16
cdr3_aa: CASSLSRDGRNSPLHF
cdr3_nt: TGTGCCAGCAGTTTATCTCGGGACGGTAGGAATTCACCCCTCCACTTT

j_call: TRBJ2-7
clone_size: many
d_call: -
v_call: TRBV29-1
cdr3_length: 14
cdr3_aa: CSVVPGSPTYEQYF
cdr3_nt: TGCAGCGTTGTTCCCGGGAGTCCAACCTACGAGCAGTACTTC

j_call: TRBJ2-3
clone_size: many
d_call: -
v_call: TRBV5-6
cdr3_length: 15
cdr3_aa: CASSSNLGGAGTQYF
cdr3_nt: TGTGCCAGCAGCTCGAACCTGGGGGGGGCCGGTACGCAGTATTTT

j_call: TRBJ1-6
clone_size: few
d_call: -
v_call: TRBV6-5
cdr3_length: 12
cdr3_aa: CASNRGNSPLHF
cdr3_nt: TGTGCCAGCAATCGAGGGAATTCACCCCTCCACTTT

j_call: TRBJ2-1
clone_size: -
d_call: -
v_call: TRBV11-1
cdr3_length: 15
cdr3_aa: CASSLLALIYNEQFF
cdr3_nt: TGTGCCAGCAGCCTTCTAGCCCTTATCTACAATGAGCAGTTCTTC